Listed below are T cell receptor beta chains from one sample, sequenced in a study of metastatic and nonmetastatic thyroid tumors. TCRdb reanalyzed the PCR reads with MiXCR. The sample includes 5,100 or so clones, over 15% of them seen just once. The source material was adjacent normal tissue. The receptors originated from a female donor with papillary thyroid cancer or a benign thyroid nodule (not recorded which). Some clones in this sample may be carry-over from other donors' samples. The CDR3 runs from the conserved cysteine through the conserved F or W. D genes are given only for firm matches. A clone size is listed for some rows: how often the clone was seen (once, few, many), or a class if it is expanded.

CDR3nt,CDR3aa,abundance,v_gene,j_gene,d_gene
TGTGCCAGCAGCCCTGACAGGGGGGTTTACACCATATATTTT,CASSPDRGVYTIYF,many,TRBV7-9,TRBJ1-3,TRBD1
TGTGCCAGCAGCTCATCGCAGGGGGCAATAGCTGAGCAGTTCTTC,CASSSSQGAIAEQFF,many,TRBV7-9,TRBJ2-1,TRBD1
TGTGCCAGCTCTCCGGGCGCTGAAGCTTTCTTT,CASSPGAEAFF,large,TRBV28,TRBJ1-1,NA
TGCGCCAGCAGCTTGAGAGGGGCTAGCTCTGGGGCCAACGTCCTGACTTTC,CASSLRGASSGANVLTF,many,TRBV5-1,TRBJ2-6,NA
TGTGCCAGTAAACCTACAGGGATCTCCTATAACTCACCCCTCCACTTT,CASKPTGISYNSPLHF,once,TRBV19,TRBJ1-6,NA
TGTGCCAGCAGTGACCCTGGGACAGGGTGCTCTAGCAATCAGCCCCAGCATTTT,CASSDPGTGCSSNQPQHF,few,TRBV6-4,TRBJ1-5,TRBD1
TGTGCCGGCAGTTTTCAGGGCGGGACAACTGAAGCTTTATTT,CAGSFQGGTTEALF,NA,TRBV27,TRBJ1-1,NA
TGTGCCAGCAGCGTAAGCCGGCAGATCACCGGGGAGCTGTTTTTT,CASSVSRQITGELFF,many,TRBV9,TRBJ2-2,NA
TGTGCCAGCAGTTACAGACGTTCGGGGGCCAACGTCCTGACTTTC,CASSYRRSGANVLTF,few,TRBV12-3/TRBV12-4,TRBJ2-6,NA
TGCAGTTATTACCAACCGGGACTAACAAACACTGAAGCTTTCTTT,CSYYQPGLTNTEAFF,many,TRBV20-1,TRBJ1-1,NA
TGTGCCAGCAGCCCATACAAAGGGGGGGGCCATGAGCAGTTCTTC,CASSPYKGGGHEQFF,few,TRBV11-2,TRBJ2-1,NA
TGCGCCAGCAGCTTGGGGTCTAGCGGGGGAGATACGCAGTATTTT,CASSLGSSGGDTQYF,NA,TRBV5-1,TRBJ2-3,TRBD2
TGTGCCTGGAGCCTCGGGGGGGCAGCTCACTATGGCTACACCTTC,CAWSLGGAAHYGYTF,medium-sized,TRBV30,TRBJ1-2,NA
TGTGCCAGCAGCTTAGCGGACTTCGGGGAGCTGTTTTTT,CASSLADFGELFF,NA,TRBV7-9,TRBJ2-2,NA
TGCAGTGCCACGGGACAGGGGGCTCAACAGGGAGCTTTCTTT,CSATGQGAQQGAFF,NA,TRBV20-1,TRBJ1-1,TRBD1
TGTGCCAGCAGTTTAGTTCTAGCGGGGTATGAGCAGTTCTTC,CASSLVLAGYEQFF,few,TRBV12-3/TRBV12-4,TRBJ2-1,TRBD2
TGCGCCAGCACCTTACAGGGAGAGAACACTGAAGCTTTCTTT,CASTLQGENTEAFF,medium-sized,TRBV5-1,TRBJ1-1,NA
TGTGCCAGCAGCCCTAGCGGCAGGGGGGCCTACACCTTC,CASSPSGRGAYTF,medium-sized,TRBV7-3,TRBJ1-2,TRBD1
TGTGTCAGCAGCCATCGGAGTGGAAACATTCAGTACTTC,CVSSHRSGNIQYF,NA,TRBV19,TRBJ2-4,NA
NA,CATSDEGSSYGCTF,few,TRBV24-1,TRBJ1-2,NA
TGTGCCAGCAGCCCCGGGGAGGGCAATGAGCAGTTCTTC,CASSPGEGNEQFF,medium-sized,TRBV6-1,TRBJ2-1,TRBD2
TGTGCCAGCAGTTTGCACGGACAGTTGAGGATTTACTATGGCTACACCTTC,CASSLHGQLRIYYGYTF,large,TRBV28,TRBJ1-2,NA
TGTGCCAGCAGCTTCACTGTGGGACAGTCAGCATCCTACGAGCAGTACTTC,CASSFTVGQSASYEQYF,medium-sized,TRBV7-2,TRBJ2-7,TRBD1
TGTGCCAGCAGGGGAGTGACAGGGGGCTCGGTCACTGAAGCTTTCTTT,CASRGVTGGSVTEAFF,NA,TRBV6-1,TRBJ1-1,TRBD1
TGTGCCAGCAGTCCCTTTGGTATGAACACTGAAGCTTTCTTT,CASSPFGMNTEAFF,large,TRBV6-1,TRBJ1-1,NA
TGCAGTGCTAGTAAGCAGGGGCAAGAGACACAGTACTTC,CSASKQGQETQYF,NA,TRBV20-1,TRBJ2-5,NA
TGTGCCAGCGGGAGGACGAACACCGGGGAGCTGTTTTTT,CASGRTNTGELFF,NA,TRBV12-3/TRBV12-4,TRBJ2-2,NA
TGTGCCAGCAGTTTCGCGACAGGGGGCTACGAGCAGTACTTC,CASSFATGGYEQYF,NA,TRBV7-9,TRBJ2-7,TRBD1
TGTGCCAGCAGCAGGGGAAACGAGCGAGGTGAGCAGTTCTTC,CASSRGNERGEQFF,many,TRBV11-3,TRBJ2-1,NA
TGTGCCAGCGTTGAGACAGGGTATGACACCGGGGAGCTGTTTTTT,CASVETGYDTGELFF,large,TRBV6-1,TRBJ2-2,TRBD1
TGTGCCAGCAGTTTAAGGCTAGCGTATGGAGATACGCAGTATTTT,CASSLRLAYGDTQYF,few,TRBV27,TRBJ2-3,NA
TGTGCCAGCAGCTTTTCACTAGAAAGCACAGATACGCAGTATTTT,CASSFSLESTDTQYF,medium-sized,TRBV11-1,TRBJ2-3,NA
TGTGCCAGCGGCACAGGGGCAGGGGCCAACGTCCTGACTTTC,CASGTGAGANVLTF,NA,TRBV6-2/TRBV6-3,TRBJ2-6,TRBD1
TGTGCCAGTAGTATATACACAGGGTCCTACGAGCAGTACTTC,CASSIYTGSYEQYF,medium-sized,TRBV19,TRBJ2-7,NA
TGTGCCAGCACGACCACTCCGCGGGAGGAGTTTTTT,CASTTTPREEFF,NA,TRBV7-9,TRBJ2-2,TRBD2
TGTGCCATCAGTGACCTGGGACGTACCAACACCGGGGAGCTGTTTTTT,CAISDLGRTNTGELFF,few,TRBV10-3,TRBJ2-2,NA
TGTGCCAGCAGCTCAACCCCGGGCACTGAAGCTTTCTTT,CASSSTPGTEAFF,medium-sized,TRBV7-8,TRBJ1-1,NA
TGTGCCACCAGCAGAGAAGGGGGCTCTTTCTCTGGGGCCAACGTCCTGACTTTC,CATSREGGSFSGANVLTF,medium-sized,TRBV15,TRBJ2-6,TRBD1
NA,CASRKTVYEQYFGPGTGELFF,once,TRBV25-1,TRBJ2-2,NA
TGCAGTGCTGCGGCTAGCGGGACAGAGACCCAGTACTTC,CSAAASGTETQYF,medium-sized,TRBV20-1,TRBJ2-5,TRBD2
TGTGCCAGCAGCCCGCATGAGGACACCATATATTTT,CASSPHEDTIYF,medium-sized,TRBV7-8,TRBJ1-3,NA
TGTACCAGCAGCTTAGCAGGGCGCAGTTCACCCCTCCACTTT,CTSSLAGRSSPLHF,medium-sized,TRBV11-2,TRBJ1-6,NA
TGTGCCAGCAGTCCTACTAGCGGGGGTTTACGGCGGTGGCAGTACTTC,CASSPTSGGLRRWQYF,few,TRBV28,TRBJ2-7,TRBD2
TGTGCCAGCAGTTACGCGGAGGGACAGCACCACTACAATGAGCAGTTCTTC,CASSYAEGQHHYNEQFF,medium-sized,TRBV27,TRBJ2-1,NA
TGCGCCAGCAGCTCGCCCTCCCCGGACACCCGGAAGACCCAGTACTTC,CASSSPSPDTRKTQYF,many,TRBV5-1,TRBJ2-5,NA
TGCAGTGCTAGAGGGGAGAGAGGGATTTTCAATCAGCCCCAGCATTTT,CSARGERGIFNQPQHF,medium-sized,TRBV20-1,TRBJ1-5,NA